This TCR beta chain derives from a study of shared clonotypes between healthy human individuals. Trimming took off 6 bases at V and 0 bases at J, with 13 bases between the two ends. This CDR3 has 15 amino acids. Germline V gene data show CDR1 as MNHNY and CDR2 as SVGAGI (reference sequence). Study processing details: Quality scores were absent from the junction-only immunoSEQ sequences, so filtering differed. Clones were sequenced by immunoSEQ multiplex PCR, and TCRdb holds only the in-frame ones, with some missing. That table supplies the V and J calls and clone size; D and trimming were determined from the DNA. The table lists 1.4 million to 1.5 million clones, 95% to 97% of them singletons. Findings and limits, study-wide: Among donors, sharing of clonotypes was expected to be affected by sequencing depth. The diversity represented, both genetic and in exposure history, was limited by few donors. Researchers sampled blood only, noting tissue repertoires likely differ.

Concerning this clone: Its antigen is unknown.

The TCR was taken from a man aged 30 to 39 in good health. This chain links TRBV6-6 with TRBJ2-3, with D maybe TRBD2 (6 bases). Sample: naive CD4+ T cells sorted from blood. Documented subset: CD45RA+ positively selected. The CDR3 loop reads CASRPRLVSTDTQYF. In DNA form, the CDR3 reads TGTGCCAGCAGACCCCGACTAGTTAGCACAGATACGCAGTATTTT.